A single sample is the source of the 25 T cell receptor beta chains below, sequenced in a study of cytomegalovirus exposure and HLA in healthy donors. The PCR made use of 60 Vbeta and 13 Jbeta primers. Profiling relied on immunoSEQ multiplex PCR, and the TCRdb table lists in-frame clones only, not all of them. The sample holds over 130,000 clones, more than 65% seen once. The sample was PBMCs. The receptor source for this set is a man aged 50 to 60 in good health and CMV-seropositive.

The chain combines TRBV6-6 with TRBJ2-1; 7 bases fit TRBD2. The V and J ends lost 2 bases and 3 bases, in that order; junction bases with no gene match: 1. CDR3 length equals 14 residues. Per germline, CDR1 MNHNY and CDR2 SVGAGI (reference sequence). CDR3 protein: CASSYGGDYNEQFF. The CDR3 DNA is TGTGCCAGCAGTTACGGGGGGGACTACAATGAGCAGTTCTTC.

The chain couples TRBV27 to TRBJ2-1, with TRBD1 as a possible D gene (5 bases). The CDR3 has 12 residues. Germline CDR1 MNHEY, CDR2 SMNVEV (reference sequence). Trimming left V 6 bases short and J 6 bases short, with 9 bases between. The CDR3, as DNA: TGTGCCAGCAGATCTGGGGCCAATGAGCAGTTCTTC. It codes for CASRSGANEQFF.

The J gene is TRBJ1-1, the V gene TRBV27; 8 positions match TRBD1. Trimming cost V 1 base and J 0 bases; bases outside gene matches: 4. The CDR3 extends over 16 amino acids. Per germline, CDR1 MNHEY and CDR2 SMNVEV (reference sequence). This CDR3 reads CASSLFHRGVNTEAFF. The DNA of the CDR3 is TGTGCCAGCAGTTTATTCCACAGGGGGGTGAACACTGAAGCTTTCTTT.

V gene TRBV18 combines with J gene TRBJ2-3, with D hard to call. The V end was cut by 3 bases, the J end by 2 bases, with 3 bases between. CDR3 length equals 12 residues. The V gene's germline CDR1 is KGHSH and CDR2 LQKENI. In nucleotides, the CDR3 is TGTGCCAGCTCACCTAACACAGATACGCAGTATTTT. Translating it yields CASSPNTDTQYF.

The rearrangement links TRBV5-1 to TRBJ1-4; the D gene is possibly TRBD1 (6 bases). This CDR3 has 15 residues. V was cut by 2 bases and J by 6 bases, with 14 bases left in between. CDR1 is SGHRS, CDR2 YFSETQ, per germline. The CDR3 DNA reads as TGCGCCAGCAGCTTAGAGGGGGGGCTAGATGAAAAACTGTTTTTT. Protein sequence: CASSLEGGLDEKLFF. The variable domain in full, completed from reference TRBV5-1 and TRBJ1-4, reads KAGVTQTPRYLIKTRGQQVTLSCSPISGHRSVSWYQQTPGQGLQFLFEYFSETQRNKGNFPGRFSGRQFSNSRSEMNVSTLELGDSALYLCASSLEGGLDEKLFFGSGTQLSVL.

The rearrangement uses TRBV28 and TRBJ2-7, with 7 bases aligning to TRBD1. Trimming cost V 5 bases and J 2 bases; bases outside gene matches: 6. The CDR3 has 14 residues. Germline V gives CDR1 MDHEN, CDR2 SYDVKM. The CDR3 loop is CASSRQGRPYEQYF. In nucleotides, the CDR3 is TGTGCCAGCAGTCGACAGGGACGCCCCTACGAGCAGTACTTC.

The chain combines TRBV2 with TRBJ2-5, with 8 bases aligning to TRBD2. From germline, CDR1 is SNHLY and CDR2 FYNNEI. The CDR3 is 12 residues long. V trimming: 7 bases; J trimming: 11 bases; junction bases outside the gene matches: 9. CDR3 in DNA: TGTGCCAGCAACCTACTAGCGGCAGAGCAGTACTTC. Protein sequence: CASNLLAAEQYF.

This clone was detected only a few times. The chain has TRBV5-1 and TRBJ1-1; D is perhaps TRBD1 (5 bases). This CDR3 is built from 13 residues. V was shortened by 4 bases and J by 0 bases, with 7 bases between the two germline ends. Germline V lookup: CDR1 SGHRS, CDR2 YFSETQ. The CDR3 DNA is TGCGCCAGCAGCGGGGGGATGAACACTGAAGCTTTCTTT. Amino acid sequence: CASSGGMNTEAFF. The full variable domain, completed using reference TRBV5-1 and TRBJ1-1, is KAGVTQTPRYLIKTRGQQVTLSCSPISGHRSVSWYQQTPGQGLQFLFEYFSETQRNKGNFPGRFSGRQFSNSRSEMNVSTLELGDSALYLCASSGGMNTEAFFGQGTRLTVV.

This clone has a handful of counts. The chain couples TRBV29-1 to TRBJ1-1; D is possibly TRBD1 (6 bases). The length of the CDR3 is 13 residues. V was pared by 3 bases and J by 1 base, with 9 bases between. CDR1 SQVTM and CDR2 ANQGSEA come from the germline V gene. This chain's CDR3 is CSVDWGPNTEAFF. The CDR3 nucleotides read TGCAGCGTTGATTGGGGGCCGAACACTGAAGCTTTCTTT.

This chain links TRBV19 with TRBJ2-7; TRBD1 aligns across 8 bases. This CDR3 region has 14 residues. The V gene's germline CDR1 is LNHDA and CDR2 SQIVND (reference sequence). The ends lost 5 bases at V and 1 base at J; junction bases unmatched: 4. Here the CDR3 reads CASSPRDRSYEQYF. Here the CDR3 DNA reads TGTGCCAGTAGTCCCCGGGACAGGTCCTACGAGCAGTACTTC.

This clone showed up just once. The chain links TRBV6-5 to TRBJ1-2, with 8 positions matching TRBD1. This CDR3 is built from 14 residues. CDR1 and CDR2 from the germline V gene are MNHEY and SVGAGI. J lost 4 bases, V lost 6 bases, and 7 bases had no gene match. CDR3 DNA: TGTGCCAGCAGACGGGACAGGCCTAGCTATGGCTACACCTTC. Translation: CASRRDRPSYGYTF.

This chain connects TRBV7-9 to TRBJ2-1; a possible D gene is TRBD2 (5 bases). The CDR3 contains 15 residues. Trimming took 0 bases from V and 5 from J, leaving 11 bases between them. Germline lookup yields CDR1 SEHNR and CDR2 FQNEAQ (reference sequence). CDR3 in DNA: TGTGCCAGCAGCTTAGCGGCCCTCGGGGACAATGAGCAGTTCTTC. It translates to CASSLAALGDNEQFF.

This rearrangement joins TRBV21-1 to TRBJ2-2; the table's D call, TRBD2, has no DNA check behind it. TRBV21-1 is a pseudogene locus. The CDR3 totals 21 residues. CDR3: CASSKARGPKSRLGNTGELFF. The CDR3, as DNA: TGTGCCAGCAGCAAAGCCCGCGGCCCCAAATCTAGGTTAGGGAACACCGGGGAGCTGTTTTTT.

The J gene is TRBJ2-7, the V gene TRBV11-2, with 14 positions matching TRBD2. Losses at the gene ends were 5 bases for V and 4 bases for J; bases not matched to a gene: 7. CDR3 size: 16 residues. CDR1 and CDR2 from the germline V gene are SGHAT and FQNNGV. CDR3 sequence (DNA): TGTGCCAGCAGCCGGCCGGGACTAGCGGGAGATTACGAGCAGTACTTC. It yields the protein CASSRPGLAGDYEQYF.

The rearrangement links TRBV5-1 to TRBJ2-4; possibly TRBD1 for D (6 bases). The V end lost 0 bases, the J end lost 5 bases, and 15 bases lay between the germline ends. The CDR3 length is 16 residues. The germline CDR1 and CDR2 sequences are SGHRS and YFSETQ. The CDR3 DNA is TGCGCCAGCAGCTTGGCGGTTTGGGACACCGAAAACATTCAGTACTTC. Its protein product is CASSLAVWDTENIQYF.

J is TRBJ2-1 and V is TRBV27; TRBD1 matches at 9 bases. Unmatched junction bases numbered 9, after V lost 3 bases and J lost 15 bases. The length of the CDR3 is 13 residues. The germline V gene encodes CDR1 MNHEY and CDR2 SMNVEV (reference sequence). The CDR3 DNA follows: TGTGCCAGCAGTTTCCAAAGACAGGGGGTGTTGTTCTTC. It codes for CASSFQRQGVLFF.

The rearrangement uses TRBV10-1 and TRBJ2-2; 7 bases line up with TRBD1. Germline values: CDR1 WNHNN, CDR2 SYGVQD (reference sequence). There are 13 residues in the CDR3. The V and J ends lost 6 bases and 4 bases, in that order; junction bases with no gene match: 2. The CDR3 protein is CASSWDSTGELFF. CDR3 DNA: TGCGCCAGCAGCTGGGACAGCACCGGGGAGCTGTTTTTT.

To note about this clone: The junction differs from germline at one of its ends, possibly a read error. The rearrangement links TRBV20-1 to TRBJ2-5; D not resolved. There are 10 residues in the CDR3. Germline CDR1 DFQATT, CDR2 SNEGSKA (reference sequence). CDR3 protein: CSARGATRYF. The DNA of the CDR3 is TGCAGTGCTAGAGGAGCCACCCGGTACTTC.

The V and J genes are TRBV4-2 and TRBJ2-1, with 12 bases matching TRBD2. The CDR3 totals 17 residues. Germline values: CDR1 LGHNA, CDR2 YNFKEQ. V was pared by 1 base and J by 9 bases, with 10 bases of the junction left unmatched. The CDR3 reads CASSQGTSGATAGEQFF. CDR3 nucleotides: TGTGCCAGCAGCCAAGGGACTAGCGGGGCCACGGCGGGTGAGCAGTTCTTC.

The chain uses TRBV6-5 and TRBJ1-6; no reliable D call. V shed 0 bases and J shed 9 bases, with 12 bases lying between them. From germline, CDR1 is MNHEY and CDR2 SVGAGI. This CDR3 has 15 amino acids. The CDR3 sequence is CASSYSRQRRSPLHF. The CDR3 DNA follows: TGTGCCAGCAGTTACTCGAGACAACGACGTTCACCCCTCCACTTT.

This chain joins TRBV4-1 and TRBJ2-5; TRBD2 agrees at 8 bases. J lost 5 bases, V lost 0 bases, and 11 bases had no gene match. The CDR3 length is 17 residues. Germline V CDR1 and CDR2: MGHRA, YSYEKL. The CDR3 DNA sequence: TGCGCCAGCAGCCAAGATTGGAAAGCGGGAGTCCTTGAGACCCAGTACTTC. This sequence encodes CASSQDWKAGVLETQYF.

This chain joins TRBV11-2 and TRBJ2-1; 9 positions agree with TRBD2. V lost 0 bases to trimming and J lost 10 bases; unmatched junction nucleotides: 10. CDR3 length: 16 amino acids. CDR1 is SGHAT, CDR2 FQNNGV, per germline. CDR3 residues: CASSLDRLAGVGEQFF. In DNA, the CDR3 is TGTGCCAGCAGCTTAGATCGATTAGCGGGAGTAGGGGAGCAGTTCTTC.

V gene TRBV9 combines with J gene TRBJ1-6, with 8 nucleotides matching TRBD1. V lost 4 bases, J lost 10 bases, and 7 bases stayed unmatched. The CDR3 spans 14 residues. Germline CDR1 SGDLS, CDR2 YYNGEE. The DNA for the CDR3 is TGTGCCAGCAGCCTTGGACAGGGAGGCTCACCCCTCCACTTT. It translates to CASSLGQGGSPLHF.

This sequence joins TRBV5-5 and TRBJ1-2, with a possible D match to TRBD1 (6 bases). V dropped 5 bases and J dropped 3 bases, with 14 bases sitting between them. This CDR3 spans 14 amino acids. Per the germline V gene, CDR1 is SGHKS and CDR2 is YYEKEE (reference sequence). CDR3 in amino acids: CASSTGIPYYGYTF. The DNA of the CDR3 is TGTGCCAGCAGTACAGGGATTCCATACTATGGCTACACCTTC.

J is TRBJ2-6 and V is TRBV7-3; 13 bases match TRBD2. The CDR3 contains 20 residues. With 5 bases clipped from V and 0 bases from J, the junction kept 10 bases outside the gene matches. Germline CDR1 reads SGHTA; CDR2 reads FQGTGA. As DNA, the CDR3 is TGTGCCAGCAGCCCCGGACTAGCGGGGGCCGACTTCTCTGGGGCCAACGTCCTGACTTTC. Its translation: CASSPGLAGADFSGANVLTF.